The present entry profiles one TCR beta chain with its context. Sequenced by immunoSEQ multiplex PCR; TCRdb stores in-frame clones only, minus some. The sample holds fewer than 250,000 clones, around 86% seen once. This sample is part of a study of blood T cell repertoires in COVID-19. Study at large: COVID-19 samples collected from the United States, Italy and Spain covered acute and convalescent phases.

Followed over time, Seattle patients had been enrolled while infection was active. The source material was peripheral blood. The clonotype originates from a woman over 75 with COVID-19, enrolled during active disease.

The CDR3 DNA reads TGTGCCAGCAGTGATTACGGGGGGCTTGAGACCCAGTACTTC. Translation gives CASSDYGGLETQYF. The chain carries TRBV25-1 and TRBJ2-5; the D gene is possibly TRBD2 (7 bases). The germline CDR1 and CDR2 sequences are MGHDK and SYGVNS. Between the trimmed V and J ends, which lost 3 bases and 5 bases, there was a span of 13 bases. The length of the CDR3 is 14 residues.